A selection of T cell receptor beta chains follows, all from one sample in a study of T cell repertoires in ileal Crohn's disease. Only in-frame clones appear in the TCRdb table, and some are missing; sequencing was by immunoSEQ multiplex PCR. The data hold 7,500 to 9,500 clones, with 79% observed a single time. What was sequenced was ileal tissue. These receptors were obtained from an adult with Crohn's disease. Each CDR3 is given with its conserved first and last residue. D genes are given only for firm matches. Clone size is not always given. Where it is, it says once, few, many or a class for expanded clones.

- | - | TRBJ2-2 | TRBV5-4 | TGTGCCAGCAGCTTCGGGACACCGAACACCGGGGAGCTGTTTTTT | CASSFGTPNTGELFF
- | - | TRBJ2-3 | TRBV7-9 | TGTGCCAGCAGCTTAGGGGGACACCCGCAGTATTTT | CASSLGGHPQYF
- | - | TRBJ1-2 | TRBV5-5 | TGTGCCAGCAGCTTGGTTCTCCAACGGGGCTACACCTTC | CASSLVLQRGYTF
- | - | TRBJ2-3 | TRBV29-1 | TGCAGCGTCGAAACCGTAGCGGTCACAGATACGCAGTATTTT | CSVETVAVTDTQYF
- | - | TRBJ2-3 | TRBV7-9 | TGTGCCAGCAGCTTGGGGACTACAGATACGCAGTATTTT | CASSLGTTDTQYF
- | - | TRBJ2-7 | TRBV4-1 | TGCGCCAGCAGCCTAACCCAGGGCCTCCCGGACGAGCAGTACTTC | CASSLTQGLPDEQYF
TRBD1 | - | TRBJ2-7 | TRBV7-9 | TGTGCCAGCAGCTTAGGGGACAGGGTTGCCTACGAGCAGTACTTC | CASSLGDRVAYEQYF
- | large | TRBJ2-5 | TRBV14 | TGTGCCAGCAGCCAAGAGCAGCGAGGGAAGACCCAGTACTTC | CASSQEQRGKTQYF
- | - | TRBJ2-5 | TRBV7-2 | TGTGCCAGCAGCTTAGGGCTGGTGGGGGCCTCGGAGACCCAGTACTTC | CASSLGLVGASETQYF
- | - | TRBJ2-1 | TRBV4-3 | TGCGCCAGCAGCCAAGTCTACAGGAAGCTCTACATGGAGCAGTTCTTC | CASSQVYRKLYMEQFF
TRBD1 | - | TRBJ2-7 | TRBV6-1 | TGTGCCAGCAGTGAATATCCGGGACAGCTGCAGTACTTC | CASSEYPGQLQYF
TRBD1 | - | TRBJ1-5 | TRBV27 | TGTGCCAGCAGAGACAGGGGGCGCGCTAGCAATCAGCCCCAGCATTTT | CASRDRGRASNQPQHF
- | - | TRBJ2-4 | TRBV12-5 | TGTGCTAGTGGTTTGGTAACTAGGTATCGTCAGGAGAATGGGGCCAAAAACATTCAGTACTTC | CASGLVTRYRQENGAKNIQYF
- | - | TRBJ1-2 | TRBV9 | TGTGCCAGCAGCGCCCCAGGGTTTGGCTACACCTTC | CASSAPGFGYTF
- | - | TRBJ2-3 | TRBV5-1 | TGCGCCAGCAGCTTACAGGGAAGGACAGATACGCAGTATTTT | CASSLQGRTDTQYF
- | few | TRBJ2-1 | TRBV4-3 | TGCGCCAGCAGCCAAGCACAGGGTGTCAATGAGCAGTTCTTC | CASSQAQGVNEQFF
- | - | TRBJ1-1 | TRBV6-1 | TGTGCCAGCAGTAAAGGGTTGGACAGGAACACTGAAGCTTTCTTT | CASSKGLDRNTEAFF
- | - | TRBJ1-2 | TRBV6-5 | TGTGCCAGCAGGAAGAGGGGGTCCTATGGCTACACCTTC | CASRKRGSYGYTF
TRBD1 | - | TRBJ2-6 | TRBV15 | TGTGCCACCAGGGGGGACAGCTCTGGGGCCAACGTCCTGACTTTC | CATRGDSSGANVLTF
- | - | TRBJ1-2 | TRBV9 | TGTGCCAGCAGCGTAGGGAGCCATAACTATGGCTACACCTTC | CASSVGSHNYGYTF
- | - | TRBJ1-1 | TRBV11-3 | TGTGCCAGCAGCTTATTCGTCTACAGTGAAGCTTTCTTT | CASSLFVYSEAFF
- | once | TRBJ1-1 | TRBV7-2 | TGTGCCAGCAGGTACTATACTCTGCAAACTGAAGCTTTCTTT | CASRYYTLQTEAFF
TRBD1 | few | TRBJ2-3 | TRBV29-1 | TGCAGCGTTGGGACAGGGATAACAGATACGCAGTATTTT | CSVGTGITDTQYF
- | - | TRBJ1-2 | TRBV6-5 | TGTGCCAGCAGTTACTCACCCGGGTACACCTTC | CASSYSPGYTF